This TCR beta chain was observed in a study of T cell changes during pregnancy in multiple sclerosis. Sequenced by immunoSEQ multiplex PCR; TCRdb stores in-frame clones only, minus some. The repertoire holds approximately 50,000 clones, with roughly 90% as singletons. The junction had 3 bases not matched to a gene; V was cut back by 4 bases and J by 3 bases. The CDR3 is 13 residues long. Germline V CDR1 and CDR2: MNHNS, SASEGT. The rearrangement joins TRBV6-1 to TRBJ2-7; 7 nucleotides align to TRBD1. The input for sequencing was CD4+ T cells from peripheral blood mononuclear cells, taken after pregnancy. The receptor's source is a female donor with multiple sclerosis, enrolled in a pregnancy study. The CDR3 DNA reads TGTGCCAGCAGTGTCAGGGGGTTCTACGAGCAGTACTTC. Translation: CASSVRGFYEQYF.